This T cell receptor (beta chain) was found in a study of T cells in Graves' hyperthyroidism and ophthalmopathy. Study context: Peripheral blood was taken when the disease was first diagnosed, before any treatment began. Study findings and constraints: Ophthalmopathy could be told apart from stable hyperthyroidism with a 13 V-J model. Among thyroid clonotypes expanded above 0.001, most also appeared in blood.

TCR beta CDR3 regions were amplified from RNA. When the TCR CDR3 underwent first-round RT-PCR, the HTBI primer set was used. One entry per CDR3 protein results from TCRdb running MiXCR on the multiplex PCR reads. Among around 350,000 distinct CDR3 sequences listed, approximately 18% were seen once. This clonotype was seen repeatedly, ten times or more. Antigen: not known. The CDR3 is 13 amino acids. The V and J ends lost 5 bases and 4 bases respectively, with 11 bases between them. Per germline, CDR1 MNHNS and CDR2 SASEGT. Sequenced sample: blood. The chain combines TRBV6-1 with TRBJ1-2, with D possibly being TRBD1 (6 bases). The sequence derives from a woman aged 25 to 39 with Graves' hyperthyroidism that later progressed to Graves' ophthalmopathy. CDR3 residues: CASSKQGSYGYTF. The CDR3 nucleotides are TGTGCCAGCAGTAAACAGGGAAGCTATGGCTACACCTTC.